Described below is a single T cell receptor beta chain sequence and its context. Its target is unknown. 5' RACE with UMI labels generated the TRB cDNA libraries. TCRdb re-called the 5' RACE reads and shows each CDR3 protein once, DNA omitted. Here the sample table reports about 6,900 distinct CDR3 sequences. The data belong to a study of CXCR3-negative and CXCR3-positive naive CD8 T cells. As for the study in general: Roughly 1.5 +/- 0.3 million TRB reads came from each library, giving some 130 million in total. General study points: Relative to CXCR3-negative naive cells, CXCR3-positive naive cells had more hydrophobic TRB CDR3s.

The CDR3 consists of 13 residues. The germline V gene has CDR1 SGHVS and CDR2 FQNEAQ. Definition of naive CD8+ T cells rested on a CD45RO-CCR7+CD27+CD95- profile. The clonotype originates from a human donor in good health. Some clones in this sample may be carry-over from other donors' samples. This chain links TRBV7-8 with TRBJ2-1; there is no DNA to check the TCRdb D call of TRBD2. The specimen was naive CXCR3+ CD8+ T cells from blood. Subset indicated: CD45RO-CCR7+CD27+CD95- naive CD8+ T cells expressing CXCR3 (TNR3+). The CDR3 spells CASSPTGRNEQFF.